These 16 T cell receptor beta chains originate from one sample sequenced in a study of blood T cell repertoires in COVID-19. Sequenced by immunoSEQ multiplex PCR; TCRdb stores in-frame clones only, minus some. The sample lists 50,000 to 70,000 clones, roughly two thirds seen once, with around 54% in the top ten. The material sequenced was PBMCs or T cells enriched from blood (not recorded which). All receptors derive from a woman aged 60 to 75 who had been exposed to COVID-19.

The chain recombines TRBV19 with TRBJ1-5; TRBD1 agrees at 7 bases. Germline CDR1 LNHDA, CDR2 SQIVND (reference sequence). V lost 4 bases and J lost 3; bases outside the gene matches: 12. CDR3 length: 17 amino acids. CDR3 DNA: TGTGCCAGTAGTACCCGCCAGGGGGGAGTTTACAATCAGCCCCAGCATTTT. Translation: CASSTRQGGVYNQPQHF.

V and J are TRBV7-2 and TRBJ1-5; 9 bases fit TRBD1. Per germline, CDR1 SGHTA and CDR2 FQGNSA. Germline trimming cut 2 bases from V and 6 bases from J; bases unmatched to any gene: 5. The CDR3 covers 15 residues. The DNA for the CDR3 is TGTGCCAGCAGCTTACAGGACAGGGGAATTCAGCCCCAGCATTTT. Encoded protein: CASSLQDRGIQPQHF.

Only one count was recorded for this clone. V gene TRBV28 combines with J gene TRBJ1-5, with 9 bases matching TRBD1. Germline values: CDR1 MDHEN, CDR2 SYDVKM. Trimming took 4 bases from V and 6 from J; bases not matched to a gene: 10. CDR3 length equals 16 residues. CDR3 coding DNA: TGTGCCAGCAGTTCGCTATTAACAGGGGGCGTTCAGCCCCAGCATTTT. Its protein product is CASSSLLTGGVQPQHF.

The chain is built from TRBV9 and TRBJ2-5; D ambiguous. The V end lost 3 bases, the J end lost 1 base, and 7 bases lay between the germline ends. The CDR3 sequence is 13 residues long. Per germline, CDR1 SGDLS and CDR2 YYNGEE. CDR3 in DNA: TGTGCCAGCAGCGAGCATAGCCAAGAGACCCAGTACTTC. Its translation is CASSEHSQETQYF.

This clone was picked up a small number of times. J is TRBJ1-2 and V is TRBV18, with 8 bases matching TRBD1. V was pared by 1 base and J by 4 bases, with 5 bases of the junction left unmatched. The CDR3 covers 15 residues. The germline gives CDR1 KGHSH, CDR2 LQKENI. The CDR3 is CASSPRRDRSYGYTF. As DNA, the CDR3 is TGTGCCAGCTCACCACGACGGGACAGGAGCTATGGCTACACCTTC.

The V and J genes are TRBV7-2 and TRBJ1-2; 9 nucleotides match TRBD1. The ends lost 6 bases at V and 8 bases at J; junction bases unmatched: 10. The CDR3 is 14 residues long. Germline V lookup: CDR1 SGHTA, CDR2 FQGNSA. In DNA form, the CDR3 reads TGTGCCAGCAGGTTAACAGGGGGCGAGGGAGGCTACACCTTC. Translation gives CASRLTGGEGGYTF. Combining the CDR3 with reference TRBV7-2 and TRBJ1-2 gives the whole variable domain GAGVSQSPSNKVTEKGKDVELRCDPISGHTALYWYRQSLGQGLEFLIYFQGNSAPDKSGLPSDRFSAERTGGSVSTLTIQRTQQEDSAVYLCASRLTGGEGGYTFGSGTRLTVV.

CDR3 residues: CASSQAIRLAGGNEQFF. DNA for the CDR3: TGTGCCAGCAGCCAGGCCATAAGACTAGCGGGAGGGAATGAGCAGTTCTTC. The rearrangement links TRBV3-1 (or the pseudogene TRBV3-2) to TRBJ2-1; 14 nucleotides agree with TRBD2. Trimming took 3 bases from V and 7 from J; bases not matched to a gene: 8. Per the germline V gene, CDR1 is LGHDT and CDR2 is YNNKEL (reference sequence). The length of the CDR3 is 17 residues.

This clone occurred a few times. The chain recombines TRBV10-1 with TRBJ2-2; a weak D match, TRBD1 (6 bases). CDR1 WNHNN and CDR2 SYGVQD come from the germline V gene (reference sequence). CDR3 size: 17 residues. V lost 1 base to trimming and J lost 2 bases, with 14 bases between them. The CDR3 sequence is CASSELSGRGNTGELFF. DNA of the CDR3: TGCGCCAGCAGTGAGTTGTCTGGCAGGGGAAACACCGGGGAGCTGTTTTTT.

The genes are TRBV25-1 and TRBJ1-1, with 7 bases that match TRBD1. V shed 2 bases and J 4 bases; nucleotides not matched to a gene: 7. The CDR3 has 15 amino acids. Germline values: CDR1 MGHDK, CDR2 SYGVNS. Here the CDR3 reads CASSEGQVNCTEAFF. In nucleotides, the CDR3 is TGTGCCAGCAGTGAAGGACAGGTAAACTGCACTGAAGCTTTCTTT.

This clone turned up a few times. The chain employs TRBV19 and TRBJ2-1, with 10 bases lining up with TRBD1. This CDR3 has 15 residues. J was trimmed by 5 bases and V by 6 bases; bases with no gene match: 7. Germline assignment: CDR1 LNHDA and CDR2 SQIVND (reference sequence). The CDR3 is CASSRGQGDNNEQFF. The CDR3 nucleotides are TGTGCCAGTAGCCGAGGACAGGGGGATAACAATGAGCAGTTCTTC.

The V call is TRBV27, the J call TRBJ1-2; D gene uncertain. In germline, CDR1 is MNHEY, CDR2 SMNVEV (reference sequence). V lost 4 bases and J lost 4, with 10 bases in between. This CDR3 is built from 13 residues. The CDR3 region has the DNA TGTGCCAGCAGTTCGGGAGCCTCCTATGGCTACACCTTC. The encoded protein is CASSSGASYGYTF.

The DNA for the CDR3 is TGTGCCAGCAGCAAGGGACAGGGAATTAATCAGCCCCAGCATTTT. Translating it yields CASSKGQGINQPQHF. The chain couples TRBV7-9 to TRBJ1-5; 9 nucleotides align to TRBD1. The CDR3 contains 15 residues. Germline V gene sequence: CDR1 SEHNR, CDR2 FQNEAQ (reference sequence). J gave up 4 bases and V 5 bases, and 6 bases lay outside the gene matches.

The chain carries TRBV2 and TRBJ1-4; a weak D match, TRBD1 (5 bases). There are 13 residues in the CDR3. The germline V gene has CDR1 SNHLY and CDR2 FYNNEI. The ends were cut back, 0 bases at V and 11 bases at J, with 10 bases in the middle. In DNA, the CDR3 is TGTGCCAGCAGTGAAGCGCTTCAGGGTAAACTGTTTTTT. This codes for CASSEALQGKLFF.

The chain employs TRBV28 and TRBJ1-1, with TRBD1 as a possible D gene (5 bases). Germline V gives CDR1 MDHEN, CDR2 SYDVKM. Trimming took 6 bases from V and 4 from J, leaving 15 bases between them. The CDR3 loop spans 14 amino acids. The CDR3 region has the DNA TGTGCCAGCAGCCGGGGAGGGGTAGGCACTGAAGCTTTCTTT. It is translated as CASSRGGVGTEAFF.

This rearrangement joins TRBV7-2 to TRBJ1-5; D might be TRBD1 (5 bases). V was trimmed by 4 bases and J by 4 bases, leaving 11 bases between them. CDR1 and CDR2 (germline): SGHTA, FQGNSA. The CDR3 covers 14 residues. The CDR3 protein is CASSSTGTNQPQHF. In DNA form, the CDR3 reads TGTGCCAGCAGCTCCACAGGAACGAATCAGCCCCAGCATTTT. The full variable domain, with the rest looked up from reference TRBV7-2 and TRBJ1-5, is GAGVSQSPSNKVTEKGKDVELRCDPISGHTALYWYRQSLGQGLEFLIYFQGNSAPDKSGLPSDRFSAERTGGSVSTLTIQRTQQEDSAVYLCASSSTGTNQPQHFGDGTRLSIL.

The chain uses TRBV14 and TRBJ2-3; D is perhaps TRBD2 (6 bases). The CDR3 spans 15 residues. Germline V gene data show CDR1 as SGHDN and CDR2 as FVKESK. V shed 3 bases and J shed 3 bases, with 13 bases lying between them. CDR3 coding DNA: TGTGCCAGCAGCCACCGGCGGGGAGGTACAGATACGCAGTATTTT. It is translated as CASSHRRGGTDTQYF.